The 18 T cell receptor beta chains reported below all come from one sample, sequenced in a study of post-analysis software for immune sequencing data. General observations from the study: Included in a set of about 5 TRBV segments more frequent in patients than controls were TRBV5-6, TRBV5-1 and TRBV20-1.

Included in the TCR beta cDNA libraries were unique molecular identifiers. TCRdb re-analysed the PCR reads in MiXCR, keeping a single row per CDR3 protein. The top ten hold less than 8% of the sample, which has about 430,000 distinct CDR3 sequences, about 40% seen once. The antigens for these receptors are not known. Sample: blood. The receptors were gathered from a girl aged 2-10 years with multiple sclerosis.

About this clonotype: Mismatch with germline at one junction end may stem from a read error. The chain couples TRBV7-2 to TRBJ2-3; D unresolved. Looked up from germline, CDR1 is SGHTA and CDR2 is FQGNSA. CDR3 size: 12 residues. As DNA, the CDR3 is TGTGCCAGCAACTTAGTAACAGATACGCAGTATTTT. It is translated as CASNLVTDTQYF.

DNA of the CDR3: TGTGCCACCAGCGGCTGGGGGAGAACAGATACGCAGTATTTT. Translated: CATSGWGRTDTQYF. The chain has TRBV24-1 and TRBJ2-3; either TRBD1 or TRBD2 may fit D (5 bases each). CDR1 KGHDR and CDR2 SFDVKD come from the germline V gene. The CDR3 contains 14 residues. V was trimmed by 7 bases and J by 3 bases, leaving 13 bases between them.

The chain uses TRBV29-1 and TRBJ2-1; no clear D gene. V was cut by 3 bases and J by 4 bases, with 10 bases left in between. Germline assignment: CDR1 SQVTM and CDR2 ANQGSEA. The CDR3 has 13 residues. This chain's CDR3 is CSVDWVGYNEQFF. CDR3 nucleotides: TGCAGCGTTGACTGGGTAGGGTACAATGAGCAGTTCTTC.

This clonotype was recorded a few times. The chain carries TRBV6-5 and TRBJ2-7, with 8 bases that match TRBD1. The CDR3 spans 15 residues. The V gene's germline CDR1 is MNHEY and CDR2 SVGAGI. V lost 6 bases and J lost 2; bases outside the gene matches: 9. The CDR3 DNA is TGTGCCAGCAGAGAAGACAGGGGACTTCCCTACGAGCAGTACTTC. This encodes CASREDRGLPYEQYF.

This clonotype has just a few counts. DNA for the CDR3: TGCGCCAGCAGCCCGATGGTTGCAACTAATGAAAAACTGTTTTTT. Amino acid sequence: CASSPMVATNEKLFF. The chain joins TRBV4-1 to TRBJ1-4; D is ambiguous. The CDR3 has 15 amino acids. Germline V gene sequence: CDR1 MGHRA, CDR2 YSYEKL. The V end was cut by 4 bases, the J end by 0 bases, with 9 bases between.

The rearrangement links TRBV20-1 to TRBJ2-7; maybe TRBD2 (5 bases). The germline V and J ends were trimmed by 5 bases and 4 bases, with 12 bases remaining between them. The CDR3 is made up of 12 amino acids. CDR1 and CDR2 (germline): DFQATT, SNEGSKA (reference sequence). The CDR3 loop reads CSAGRERYEQYF. The CDR3 DNA reads as TGCAGTGCTGGCCGGGAAAGGTACGAGCAGTACTTC.

The CDR3, as DNA: TGCGCCAGCAGATCAGGGAATGAGCAGTTCTTC. Its translation: CASRSGNEQFF. The chain employs TRBV10-2 and TRBJ2-1, with a weak D call TRBD1 (5 bases). V dropped 6 bases and J dropped 7 bases, with 7 bases sitting between them. CDR3 size: 11 residues. Germline CDR1 and CDR2: WSHSY and SAAADI.

V is TRBV29-1 and J is TRBJ2-1; D is undetermined. Germline V CDR1 and CDR2: SQVTM, ANQGSEA. CDR3 length: 14 amino acids. V gave up 4 bases and J gave up 4 bases, with 14 bases separating them. The CDR3 nucleotides read TGCAGCGTTGGGACGGCAGATATGTACAATGAGCAGTTCTTC. Translating it yields CSVGTADMYNEQFF.

The chain employs TRBV3-1 and TRBJ2-3; 10 positions agree with TRBD2. The CDR3 has 15 amino acids. The V gene's germline CDR1 is LGHDT and CDR2 YNNKEL (reference sequence). Trimming took 5 bases from V and 6 from J; bases not matched to a gene: 8. The CDR3, as DNA: TGTGCCAGCAGCGATCTAGCGGGAGTGTCGGATACGCAGTATTTT. Translating it yields CASSDLAGVSDTQYF.

To note about this clonotype: A read error may produce the germline difference seen at one junction end. J is TRBJ2-3 and V is TRBV12-3 or TRBV12-4; D not certain. The CDR3 is 15 residues long. CDR3 in amino acids: CASSLGNPCTDAQYF. The CDR3 nucleotides read TGTGCCAGCAGTTTGGGTAACCCATGCACAGATGCGCAGTATTTT.

The V gene is TRBV20-1, the J gene TRBJ1-2; no firm D call. Germline V lookup: CDR1 DFQATT, CDR2 SNEGSKA (reference sequence). V was shortened by 7 bases and J by 4 bases, with 19 bases between the two germline ends. This CDR3 region has 14 residues. The CDR3 nucleotides read TGCAGTGGCTTTGCGAATTGGGGAGGCTATGGCTACACCTTC. Residues: CSGFANWGGYGYTF.

Only a few counts were recorded for this clonotype. The chain is built from TRBV4-1 and TRBJ1-6; D possibly corresponds to TRBD1 (5 bases). CDR3 length: 15 amino acids. Germline V lookup: CDR1 MGHRA, CDR2 YSYEKL. Between the trimmed V and J ends, which lost 0 bases and 7 bases, there was a span of 10 bases. For the CDR3, the DNA is TGCGCCAGCAGCCAAGATTCGGGGGGAAATTCACCCCTCCACTTT. Its protein is CASSQDSGGNSPLHF.

The gene calls are TRBV5-1 and TRBJ1-2, with TRBD1 matching over 9 bases. CDR1 and CDR2 (germline): SGHRS, YFSETQ. Trimming took 4 bases from V and 6 from J; bases not matched to a gene: 7. The CDR3 is made up of 14 amino acids. CDR3 loop: CASSPGTGNDGYTF. DNA for the CDR3: TGCGCCAGCAGCCCCGGGACAGGGAATGATGGCTACACCTTC.

CDR3 amino acids: CASSPKPADSLSSYNEQFF. The CDR3 DNA sequence: TGTGCCAGCAGTCCAAAACCCGCTGACAGCTTGAGCTCCTACAATGAGCAGTTCTTC. The rearrangement joins TRBV28 to TRBJ2-1; D may be TRBD1 (5 bases). Looked up from germline, CDR1 is MDHEN and CDR2 is SYDVKM. V lost 5 bases and J 0 bases, leaving 23 bases between the germline ends. CDR3 length: 19 residues. The entire variable domain, with the rest obtained from reference TRBV28 and TRBJ2-1, is as follows: DVKVTQSSRYLVKRTGEKVFLECVQDMDHENMFWYRQDPGLGLRLIYFSYDVKMKEKGDIPEGYSVSREKKERFSLILESASTNQTSMYLCASSPKPADSLSSYNEQFFGPGTRLTVL.

The V call is TRBV7-9, the J call TRBJ1-2; 8 bases fit TRBD1. Trimming cost V 5 bases and J 8 bases; bases outside gene matches: 13. The length of the CDR3 is 15 residues. CDR1 is SEHNR and CDR2 is FQNEAQ in the germline V gene (reference sequence). The CDR3 sequence is CASSLLVTGARGYTF. The CDR3 region has the DNA TGTGCCAGCAGCCTCCTGGTGACAGGGGCACGCGGCTACACCTTC.

The chain joins TRBV6-1 to TRBJ1-1, with TRBD1 identical over 7 bases. The germline gives CDR1 MNHNS, CDR2 SASEGT. This CDR3 is built from 12 residues. With 6 bases clipped from V and 9 bases from J, the junction kept 7 bases outside the gene matches. CDR3 in DNA: TGTGCCAGCAGCGATGGGACAGCGAAAGCTTTCTTT. Translated, it gives CASSDGTAKAFF.

The V and J genes are TRBV20-1 and TRBJ2-7; possible D gene TRBD2, 5 bases. CDR3 size: 15 residues. Germline values: CDR1 DFQATT, CDR2 SNEGSKA (reference sequence). V was clipped by 0 bases and J by 6 bases, with 18 bases between them. Here the CDR3 reads CSARETGLSVGEQYF. The CDR3 nucleotides are TGCAGTGCTAGAGAAACCGGACTGTCTGTCGGCGAGCAGTACTTC.

Only a few counts were recorded for this clonotype. V usage is TRBV5-1 and J usage is TRBJ2-5; a weak D match, TRBD1 (5 bases). V lost 0 bases, J lost 11 bases, and 11 bases lay in between. Germline V gene data show CDR1 as SGHRS and CDR2 as YFSETQ. The CDR3 sequence is 12 residues long. The CDR3 is CASSLDRFGQYF. CDR3 DNA: TGCGCCAGCAGCTTGGACAGGTTCGGTCAGTACTTC.